This TCR beta chain comes out of a study of T cell responses to AZD1222 COVID-19 vaccine. Assay used: immunoSEQ multiplex PCR; TCRdb lists only in-frame clones, some missing. Of roughly 100,000 clones detected, 80% to 90% appear once; the ten largest clones hold roughly 1.5%. Between the trimmed V and J ends, which lost 6 bases and 5 bases, there was a span of 19 bases. The CDR3 totals 15 residues. Germline CDR1 and CDR2: MNHEY and SVGAGI. The specimen was peripheral blood, collected on day 0 of AZD1222 vaccination. The clonotype comes from an adult in good health. The rearrangement uses TRBV6-5 and TRBJ1-2; D remains unclear. The CDR3 region has the DNA TGTGCCAGCAGCGCGACTGCGTCGGGTGGATATGGCTACACCTTC. Its translation: CASSATASGGYGYTF.